These 18 T cell receptor beta chains came from one sample sequenced in a study of T cell repertoires in cytomegalovirus infection. Each CDR3 protein is one row after TCRdb ran MiXCR on the reads. The repertoire holds about 460,000 distinct CDR3 sequences, with approximately 10% as singletons. Material: PBMCs. The receptors derive from a human donor in good health (CMV status not recorded). Some clones in this sample may be carry-over from other donors' samples.

The V and J genes are TRBV5-1 and TRBJ2-7, with 8 bases aligning to TRBD2. CDR1 is SGHRS, CDR2 YFSETQ, per germline. Trimming removed 3 bases from V and 2 bases from J; junction bases left unmatched: 7. The CDR3 extends over 15 amino acids. The CDR3 loop reads CASSWGGTSAYEQYF. For the CDR3, the DNA is TGCGCCAGCAGCTGGGGCGGGACTAGTGCCTACGAGCAGTACTTC.

This clonotype was counted a few times. This rearrangement joins TRBV12-3 or TRBV12-4 to TRBJ1-5, with a tentative D call TRBD1 (5 bases). This CDR3 has 13 residues. V gave up 6 bases and J gave up 7 bases, with 13 bases separating them. The CDR3 bases are TGTGCCAGCAGAAAGGGGAGATGGCAGCCCCAGCATTTT. It is translated as CASRKGRWQPQHF.

This clonotype appeared many times. The chain employs TRBV6-1 and TRBJ1-1; D gene ambiguous. Germline CDR1 and CDR2: MNHNS and SASEGT. This CDR3 has 12 amino acids. Trimming removed 6 bases from V and 3 bases from J, with 8 bases in between. In DNA, the CDR3 is TGTGCCAGCAGCCGGGTCGACACTGAAGCTTTCTTT. This gives the protein CASSRVDTEAFF.

The chain employs TRBV5-1 and TRBJ2-6; D is undetermined. The V end was cut by 4 bases, the J end by 0 bases, with 14 bases between. In germline, CDR1 is SGHRS, CDR2 YFSETQ. The CDR3 length is 17 residues. CDR3 residues: CASSPTVGSSGANVLTF. For the CDR3, the DNA is TGCGCCAGCAGCCCGACGGTAGGGTCCTCTGGGGCCAACGTCCTGACTTTC.

The J gene is TRBJ2-2, the V gene TRBV6-8; D unresolved. Trimming took 0 bases from V and 4 from J, leaving 21 bases between them. The CDR3 runs to 19 residues. Germline V gene sequence: CDR1 MNHGY, CDR2 SAAAGT. The CDR3 sequence is CASSYSTIGLHDGTGELFF. DNA of the CDR3: TGTGCCAGCAGTTACTCGACAATTGGGCTTCACGACGGCACCGGGGAGCTGTTTTTT.

This chain joins TRBV20-1 and TRBJ1-5; D not certain. The V gene lost 4 bases and the J gene lost 6 bases, with 13 bases spanning the gap. Germline V lookup: CDR1 DFQATT, CDR2 SNEGSKA (reference sequence). This CDR3 contains 13 residues. The CDR3 sequence is CSAKSLGTQPQHF. The DNA for the CDR3 is TGCAGTGCTAAATCTCTGGGTACTCAGCCCCAGCATTTT.

This clonotype was seen many times. The chain couples TRBV12-3 or TRBV12-4 to TRBJ2-2, with 7 bases matching TRBD1. V gave up 5 bases and J gave up 5 bases; unmatched junction bases: 8. This CDR3 has 15 residues. The CDR3 here is CASSISGGKTGELFF. Written as DNA, the CDR3 is TGTGCCAGCAGTATCTCAGGGGGAAAGACCGGGGAGCTGTTTTTT.

There are many counts of this clonotype. The chain combines TRBV28 with TRBJ2-7; TRBD1 agrees at 9 bases. The CDR3 length is 15 residues. With 2 bases clipped from V and 0 bases from J, the junction kept 2 bases outside the gene matches. Germline CDR1 MDHEN, CDR2 SYDVKM. The CDR3 is CASSLRQGVSYEQYF. The CDR3, as DNA: TGTGCCAGCAGTTTACGACAGGGGGTCTCCTACGAGCAGTACTTC.

The V call is TRBV2, the J call TRBJ2-1, with 12 bases aligning to TRBD2. The length of the CDR3 is 16 residues. Germline CDR1 and CDR2: SNHLY and FYNNEI. Losses at the gene ends were 3 bases for V and 15 bases for J; bases not matched to a gene: 15. CDR3 bases: TGTGCCAGCAGTGACAGCGCGCTAGCGGGAGGGGTAGGAGGGTTCTTC. It translates to CASSDSALAGGVGGFF.

This chain uses TRBV6-1 with TRBJ2-7, with 10 positions matching TRBD1. The V gene's germline CDR1 is MNHNS and CDR2 SASEGT. V shed 2 bases, J shed 4 bases, and the junction held 2 bases outside the gene matches. This CDR3 region has 14 residues. CDR3 region: CASSEMGQGYEQYF. For the CDR3, the DNA is TGTGCCAGCAGTGAAATGGGACAGGGGTACGAGCAGTACTTC.

This clonotype was found many times. The chain couples TRBV7-8 to TRBJ2-2, with TRBD2 matching 8 bases. CDR3 size: 17 residues. After removal of 4 bases from V and 6 bases from J, the junction contained 13 bases not matched to a gene. CDR1 is SGHVS and CDR2 is FQNEAQ in the germline V gene. The CDR3 DNA reads TGTGCCAGCAGCTCATTCGTCGGGAGGGCCGTGGCCGGGGAGCTGTTTTTT. It specifies CASSSFVGRAVAGELFF.

This clonotype came up a few times. No DNA is shown, since the ends of the CDR3 on it are uncertain; the CDR3 is the one TCRdb lists. V and J are TRBV9 and TRBJ2-1; no DNA check was done on the table's D call, TRBD1. CDR1 SGDLS and CDR2 YYNGEE come from the germline V gene. Counting both end residues, the CDR3 totals 12 amino acids. The CDR3 region is CASSVGQGALFF.

The V gene is TRBV20-1, the J gene TRBJ2-1; 15 bases align to TRBD2. Germline CDR1 DFQATT, CDR2 SNEGSKA (reference sequence). The CDR3 sequence is 17 residues long. The junction had 7 bases not matched to a gene; V was cut back by 6 bases and J by 1 base. The CDR3 region is CSARGLAGGISYNEQFF. The CDR3 DNA reads TGCAGTGCCCGCGGACTAGCGGGAGGGATATCCTACAATGAGCAGTTCTTC.

This clonotype was detected many times. The chain has TRBV12-3 or TRBV12-4 and TRBJ2-3, with TRBD1 matching over 7 bases. J lost 5 bases, V lost 6 bases, and 14 bases had no gene match. The CDR3 length is 16 residues. For the CDR3, the DNA is TGTGCCAGCAGCACACCAGGGGGAGCTCGAGGAGATACGCAGTATTTT. This encodes CASSTPGGARGDTQYF.

Comments on this clonotype: A much larger clone differs from this one at a single base, so this may be a read error. DNA of the CDR3: TGCGCCGGCAGCCTCGGAAGGGCCAATGAGCAGTTCTTC. It codes for CAGSLGRANEQFF. The chain has TRBV4-1 and TRBJ2-1; D remains unclear. The CDR3 totals 13 residues. Germline V gene sequence: CDR1 MGHRA, CDR2 YSYEKL.

The table lists this clonotype with a few counts. The chain combines TRBV28 with TRBJ1-5; D is perhaps TRBD1 (5 bases). The length of the CDR3 is 15 residues. From germline, CDR1 is MDHEN and CDR2 SYDVKM. The ends were cut back, 2 bases at V and 6 bases at J, with 14 bases in the middle. Here the CDR3 reads CASSLGGYKFQPQHF. DNA for the CDR3: TGTGCCAGCAGTTTAGGGGGGTATAAGTTTCAGCCCCAGCATTTT.

This clonotype has a count of ten or more. Here the CDR3 reads CASSMGRGNSPLHF. CDR3 bases: TGTGCCAGTAGTATGGGTAGGGGTAATTCACCCCTCCACTTT. The chain employs TRBV19 and TRBJ1-6, with TRBD1 as a possible D gene (5 bases). V was shortened by 3 bases and J by 6 bases, with 9 bases between the two germline ends. The CDR3 spans 14 residues. Looked up from germline, CDR1 is LNHDA and CDR2 is SQIVND (reference sequence).

This clonotype was detected many times. J is TRBJ2-3 and V is TRBV14; TRBD2 matches at 10 bases. V gave up 0 bases and J gave up 4 bases; unmatched junction bases: 13. CDR1 and CDR2 (germline): SGHDN, FVKESK. CDR3 length: 19 amino acids. This chain's CDR3 is CASSQDRWSGGAEADTQYF. CDR3 coding DNA: TGTGCCAGCAGCCAAGACCGGTGGAGCGGGGGGGCCGAGGCAGATACGCAGTATTTT.